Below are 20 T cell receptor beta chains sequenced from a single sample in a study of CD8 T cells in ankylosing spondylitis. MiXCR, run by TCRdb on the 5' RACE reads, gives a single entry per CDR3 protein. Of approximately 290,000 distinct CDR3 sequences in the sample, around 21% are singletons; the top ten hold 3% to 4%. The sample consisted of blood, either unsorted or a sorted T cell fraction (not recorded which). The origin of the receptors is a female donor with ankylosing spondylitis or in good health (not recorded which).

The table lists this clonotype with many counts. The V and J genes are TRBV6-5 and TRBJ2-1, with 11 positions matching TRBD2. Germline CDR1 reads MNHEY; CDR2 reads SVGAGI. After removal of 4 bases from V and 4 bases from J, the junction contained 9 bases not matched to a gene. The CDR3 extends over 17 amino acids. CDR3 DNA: TGTGCCAGCAGTTTCCTCCCGACTAGCGGGATTTACAATGAGCAGTTCTTC. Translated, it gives CASSFLPTSGIYNEQFF.

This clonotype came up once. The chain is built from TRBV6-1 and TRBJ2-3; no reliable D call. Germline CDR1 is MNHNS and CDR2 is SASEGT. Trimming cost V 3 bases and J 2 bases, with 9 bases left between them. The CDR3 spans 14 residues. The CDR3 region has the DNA TGTGCCAGCAGTGAGACTGGGTACACAGATACGCAGTATTTT. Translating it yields CASSETGYTDTQYF.

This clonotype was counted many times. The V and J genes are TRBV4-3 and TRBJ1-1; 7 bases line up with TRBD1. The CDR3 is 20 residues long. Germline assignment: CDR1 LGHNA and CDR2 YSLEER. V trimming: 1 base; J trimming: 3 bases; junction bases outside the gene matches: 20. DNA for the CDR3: TGCGCCAGCAGCCAAGGGGTGTACGAGGGGGCGGAATTCGGGGACACTGAAGCTTTCTTT. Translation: CASSQGVYEGAEFGDTEAFF.

CDR3 DNA: TGTGCCAGCAGTGACACAGGCACAGATACGCAGTATTTT. This encodes CASSDTGTDTQYF. V gene TRBV2 combines with J gene TRBJ2-3; D is unclear. The CDR3 runs 13 residues. The germline V gene has CDR1 SNHLY and CDR2 FYNNEI. V was cut by 3 bases and J by 1 base, with 5 bases left in between. The whole variable domain, remainder taken from reference TRBV2 and TRBJ2-3, is EPEVTQTPSHQVTQMGQEVILRCVPISNHLYFYWYRQILGQKVEFLVSFYNNEISEKSEIFDDQFSVERPDGSNFTLKIRSTKLEDSAMYFCASSDTGTDTQYFGPGTRLTVL.

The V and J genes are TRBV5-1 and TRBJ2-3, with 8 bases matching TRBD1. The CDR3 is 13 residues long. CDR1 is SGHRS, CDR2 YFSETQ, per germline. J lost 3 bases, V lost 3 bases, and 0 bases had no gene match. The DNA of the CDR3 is TGCGCCAGCAGCTGGGACAGGACAGATACGCAGTATTTT. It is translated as CASSWDRTDTQYF. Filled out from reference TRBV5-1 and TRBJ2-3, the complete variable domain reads KAGVTQTPRYLIKTRGQQVTLSCSPISGHRSVSWYQQTPGQGLQFLFEYFSETQRNKGNFPGRFSGRQFSNSRSEMNVSTLELGDSALYLCASSWDRTDTQYFGPGTRLTVL.

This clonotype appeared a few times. The CDR3 loop is CASSRGTRNGGEQFF. CDR3 nucleotides: TGTGCCAGCAGCCGAGGCACTCGAAACGGGGGTGAGCAGTTCTTC. The chain links TRBV7-6 to TRBJ2-1, with D tentatively TRBD2 (6 bases). Germline V CDR1 and CDR2: SGHVS, FNYEAQ. This CDR3 is built from 15 residues. V dropped 5 bases and J dropped 9 bases, with 20 bases sitting between them.

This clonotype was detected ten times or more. The CDR3 sequence is CSAQYGTYHIDTQYF. CDR3 coding DNA: TGCAGTGCTCAGTACGGGACTTACCATATAGATACGCAGTATTTT. The rearrangement joins TRBV20-1 to TRBJ2-3; perhaps TRBD2 as D (6 bases). Germline values: CDR1 DFQATT, CDR2 SNEGSKA (reference sequence). The CDR3 runs 15 residues. Between the trimmed V and J ends, which lost 5 bases and 5 bases, there was a span of 20 bases.

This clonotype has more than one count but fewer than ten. The DNA of the CDR3 is TGTGCCAGCATCCAAGGTGACGGCAGCTCCTACAATGAGCAGTTCTTC. Its translation is CASIQGDGSSYNEQFF. The chain has TRBV12-3 or TRBV12-4 and TRBJ2-1; unclear D gene. This CDR3 is built from 16 residues. V lost 7 bases and J lost 0, with 16 bases in between.

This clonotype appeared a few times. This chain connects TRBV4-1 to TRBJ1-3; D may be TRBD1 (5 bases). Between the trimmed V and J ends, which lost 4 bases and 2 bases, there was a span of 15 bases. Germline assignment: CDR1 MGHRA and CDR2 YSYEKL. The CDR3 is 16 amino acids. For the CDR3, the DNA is TGCGCCAGCAGCCGAGGGGACTCGGAGCCTGGAAACACCATATATTTT. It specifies CASSRGDSEPGNTIYF.

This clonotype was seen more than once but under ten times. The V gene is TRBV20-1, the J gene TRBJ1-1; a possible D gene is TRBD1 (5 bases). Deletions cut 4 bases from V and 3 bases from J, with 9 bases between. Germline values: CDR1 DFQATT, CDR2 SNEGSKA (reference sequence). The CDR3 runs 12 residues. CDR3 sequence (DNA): TGCAGTGCTACCCCGGGGCACACTGAAGCTTTCTTT. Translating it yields CSATPGHTEAFF.

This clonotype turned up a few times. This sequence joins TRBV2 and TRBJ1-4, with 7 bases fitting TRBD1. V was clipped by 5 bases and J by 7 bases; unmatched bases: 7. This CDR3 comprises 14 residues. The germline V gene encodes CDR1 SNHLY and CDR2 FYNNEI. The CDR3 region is CASSTTGVTEKLFF. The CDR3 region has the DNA TGTGCCAGCAGTACAACAGGGGTAACTGAAAAACTGTTTTTT.

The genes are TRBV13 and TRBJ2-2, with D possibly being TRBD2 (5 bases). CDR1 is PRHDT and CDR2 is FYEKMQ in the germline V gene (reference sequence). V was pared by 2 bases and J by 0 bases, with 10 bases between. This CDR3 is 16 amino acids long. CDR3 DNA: TGTGCCAGCAGCTTAAGGACTCCCGCGAACACCGGGGAGCTGTTTTTT. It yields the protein CASSLRTPANTGELFF.

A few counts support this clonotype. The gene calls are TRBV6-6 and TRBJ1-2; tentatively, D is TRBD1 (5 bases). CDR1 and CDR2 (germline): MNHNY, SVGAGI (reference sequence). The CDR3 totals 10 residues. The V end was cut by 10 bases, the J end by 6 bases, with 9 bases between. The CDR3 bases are TGTGCCACAACAGGTGATGGCTACACCTTC. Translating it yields CATTGDGYTF.

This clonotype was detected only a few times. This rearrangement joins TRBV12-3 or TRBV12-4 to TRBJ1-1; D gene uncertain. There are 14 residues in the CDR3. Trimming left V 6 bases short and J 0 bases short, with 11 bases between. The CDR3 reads CASSYPRVNTEAFF. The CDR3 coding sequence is TGTGCCAGCAGCTACCCCCGGGTGAACACTGAAGCTTTCTTT.

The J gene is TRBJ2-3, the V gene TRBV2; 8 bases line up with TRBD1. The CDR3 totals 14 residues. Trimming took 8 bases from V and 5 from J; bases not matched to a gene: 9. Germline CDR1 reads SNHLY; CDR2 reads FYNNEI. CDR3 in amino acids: CASAGTGPGDTQYF. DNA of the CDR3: TGTGCCAGCGCCGGGACAGGTCCTGGAGATACGCAGTATTTT.

This chain's CDR3 is CSARDPKGGGSYNEQFF. The CDR3 DNA reads TGCAGTGCTAGAGACCCGAAGGGAGGGGGCTCCTACAATGAGCAGTTCTTC. The chain recombines TRBV20-1 with TRBJ2-1; TRBD2 might be the D (7 bases). CDR3 length: 17 amino acids. The germline CDR1 and CDR2 sequences are DFQATT and SNEGSKA (reference sequence). V was trimmed by 0 bases and J by 0 bases, leaving 15 bases between them.

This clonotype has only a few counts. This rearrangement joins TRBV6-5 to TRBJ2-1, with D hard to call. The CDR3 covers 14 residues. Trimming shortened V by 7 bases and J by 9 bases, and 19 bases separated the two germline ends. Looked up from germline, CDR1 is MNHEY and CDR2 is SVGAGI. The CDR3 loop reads CASIFSRMKSEQFF. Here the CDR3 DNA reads TGTGCCAGCATTTTCTCCAGGATGAAGAGTGAGCAGTTCTTC.

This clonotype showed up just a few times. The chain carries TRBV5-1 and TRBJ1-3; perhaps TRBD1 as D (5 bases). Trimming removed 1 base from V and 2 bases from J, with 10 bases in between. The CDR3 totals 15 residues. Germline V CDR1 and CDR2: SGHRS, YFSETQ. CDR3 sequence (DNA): TGCGCCAGCAGCTTGAGGGACCCCCCTGGAAACACCATATATTTT. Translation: CASSLRDPPGNTIYF.

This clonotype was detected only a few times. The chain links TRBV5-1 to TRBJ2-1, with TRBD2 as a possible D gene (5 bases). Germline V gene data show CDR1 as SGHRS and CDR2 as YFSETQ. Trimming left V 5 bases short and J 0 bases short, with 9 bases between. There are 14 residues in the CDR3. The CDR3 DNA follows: TGCGCCAGCAGTTCGGCGGGCTCCTACAATGAGCAGTTCTTC. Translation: CASSSAGSYNEQFF.

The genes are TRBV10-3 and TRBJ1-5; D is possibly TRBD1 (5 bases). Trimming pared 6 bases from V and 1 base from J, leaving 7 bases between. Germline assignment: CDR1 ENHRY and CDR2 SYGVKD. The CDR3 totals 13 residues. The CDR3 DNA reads TGTGCCATCAGCTGGGACAGCAATCAGCCCCAGCATTTT. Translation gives CAISWDSNQPQHF.